The entry below gives a single TCR beta chain sequence along with its context. In the authors' workflow: Researchers report that nucleated cell counts were estimated from reference gene primer amplification. The protocol was immunoSEQ multiplex PCR, while the TCRdb copy is restricted to in-frame clones and leaves out a portion. That table furnishes V, J and clone size, whereas the DNA furnished D and trimming. The sample carries some 200,000 clones, 65% to 90% recorded once. The data were taken from a study of blood T cell repertoires in COVID-19. Study information: The United States, Italy and Spain supplied acute and convalescent COVID-19 samples. Sample material is recorded as cDNA or gDNA derived from T cells, B-cell-depleted T cells, or PBMCs.

CDR3 length equals 13 residues. The V end was cut by 0 bases, the J end by 5 bases, with 6 bases between. Per germline, CDR1 SGDLS and CDR2 YYNGEE. The genes are TRBV9 and TRBJ2-1, with D uncertain. This TCR derives from a middle-aged woman who had recovered from COVID-19. The source material was peripheral blood. CDR3 protein: CASSVGPNNEQFF. CDR3 nucleotides: TGTGCCAGCAGCGTAGGGCCGAACAATGAGCAGTTCTTC. Filled out from reference TRBV9 and TRBJ2-1, the complete variable domain reads DSGVTQTPKHLITATGQRVTLRCSPRSGDLSVYWYQQSLDQGLQFLIQYYNGEERAKGNILERFSAQQFPDLHSELNLSSLELGDSALYFCASSVGPNNEQFFGPGTRLTVL.